Below, 22 T cell receptor beta chains from the same sample are listed, as sequenced in a study of T cells in Graves' hyperthyroidism and ophthalmopathy. The source material, RNA transcripts, was used to amplify TCR beta CDR3 regions. The HTBI primer set served for first-round RT-PCR of the TCR CDR3. TCRdb reprocessed the multiplex PCR reads with MiXCR, giving one entry per CDR3 protein. The sample carries about 640,000 distinct CDR3 sequences, around 20% recorded once. The sample taken for sequencing was blood. These receptor sequences come from a young man with Graves' ophthalmopathy.

The chain carries TRBV19 and TRBJ1-5; a weak D match, TRBD1 (5 bases). The germline gives CDR1 LNHDA, CDR2 SQIVND (reference sequence). This CDR3 comprises 15 residues. The germline V and J ends were trimmed by 5 bases and 0 bases, with 11 bases remaining between them. CDR3 DNA sequence: TGTGCCAGTAGTCACCAGGGCAATAGCAATCAGCCCCAGCATTTT. Residues: CASSHQGNSNQPQHF. Filled out from reference TRBV19 and TRBJ1-5, the complete variable domain reads DGGITQSPKYLFRKEGQNVTLSCEQNLNHDAMYWYRQDPGQGLRLIYYSQIVNDFQKGDIAEGYSVSREKKESFPLTVTSAQKNPTAFYLCASSHQGNSNQPQHFGDGTRLSIL.

The CDR3 DNA is TGCAGTGCTAGATCCGGTGGGGGGGTGGGGGGAAACACCATATATTTT. Translating it yields CSARSGGGVGGNTIYF. The chain recombines TRBV20-1 with TRBJ1-3; perhaps TRBD1 as D (5 bases). Trimming took off 2 bases at V and 4 bases at J, with 18 bases between the two ends. The CDR3 covers 16 residues. The germline V gene has CDR1 DFQATT and CDR2 SNEGSKA (reference sequence).

V usage is TRBV5-5 and J usage is TRBJ1-1, with D unresolved. Trimming removed 2 bases at V and 8 bases at J, with 10 bases between. This CDR3 contains 12 residues. Germline values: CDR1 SGHKS, CDR2 YYEKEE (reference sequence). The CDR3 DNA is TGTGCCAGCAGCTTCGTAGGGAACGAAGCTTTCTTT. Translated, it gives CASSFVGNEAFF.

This clonotype was seen repeatedly, ten times or more. The chain carries TRBV3-1 and TRBJ2-5; 11 bases map to TRBD2. This CDR3 is 16 amino acids long. Per germline, CDR1 LGHDT and CDR2 YNNKEL (reference sequence). J was trimmed by 1 base and V by 0 bases; bases with no gene match: 1. The CDR3 region is CASSQDLAGGQETQYF. CDR3 in DNA: TGTGCCAGCAGCCAAGACCTAGCGGGAGGCCAAGAGACCCAGTACTTC.

This clonotype was recorded at least ten times. The chain employs TRBV5-1 and TRBJ2-1; a weak D match, TRBD2 (5 bases). The germline V gene has CDR1 SGHRS and CDR2 YFSETQ. The CDR3 contains 17 residues. V was clipped by 3 bases and J by 2 bases, with 18 bases between them. CDR3 region: CASSSGVRGIPYNEQFF. The CDR3 coding sequence is TGCGCCAGCAGCTCAGGAGTAAGAGGGATCCCCTACAATGAGCAGTTCTTC.

The sample holds many counts of this clonotype. This sequence joins TRBV28 and TRBJ1-4; 7 bases agree with TRBD1. The germline CDR1 and CDR2 sequences are MDHEN and SYDVKM. This CDR3 contains 15 residues. The trim removed 5 bases at V and 3 bases at J, leaving 6 bases unmatched. The CDR3 nucleotides are TGTGCCAGCAGTGCCACAGGGGCCTCTAATGAAAAACTGTTTTTT. Translating it yields CASSATGASNEKLFF.

In its sample, this clonotype was seen many times. V and J are TRBV28 and TRBJ1-5; 8 bases match TRBD1. CDR1 and CDR2 from the germline V gene are MDHEN and SYDVKM. The J segment lost 1 base and the V segment lost 4 bases, leaving 6 bases of the junction unmatched. The CDR3 is 16 residues long. CDR3 protein: CASSSDRGLSNQPQHF. CDR3 nucleotide sequence: TGTGCCAGCAGTTCCGACAGGGGATTAAGCAATCAGCCCCAGCATTTT.

This clonotype was detected a few times. At one end the junction does not follow the germline gene, possibly because of a read error. J is TRBJ2-3 and V is TRBV7-9; TRBD2 aligns across 11 bases. CDR1 and CDR2 (germline): SEHNR, FQNEAQ (reference sequence). The CDR3 is 14 residues long. Here the CDR3 DNA reads TGTGCCAGCAGGTTAGCGGGAGGGGAAGATACGCAGTATTTT. Protein sequence: CASRLAGGEDTQYF.

V and J are TRBV19 and TRBJ1-5; no clear D. Trimming took 7 bases from V and 0 from J, leaving 4 bases between them. The CDR3 consists of 12 residues. Per the germline V gene, CDR1 is LNHDA and CDR2 is SQIVND (reference sequence). The CDR3 sequence is CASKDSNQPQHF. Written as DNA, the CDR3 is TGTGCCAGTAAGGATAGCAATCAGCCCCAGCATTTT.

This clonotype was recorded many times. The V call is TRBV6-1, the J call TRBJ1-2; D call uncertain. Germline V lookup: CDR1 MNHNS, CDR2 SASEGT. Trimming shortened V by 5 bases and J by 3 bases, and 10 bases separated the two germline ends. The length of the CDR3 is 13 residues. CDR3 region: CASSQQRDYGYTF. In DNA form, the CDR3 reads TGTGCCAGCAGTCAACAACGAGACTATGGCTACACCTTC.

This clonotype has only a few counts. The V call is TRBV2, the J call TRBJ2-7, with 9 bases that match TRBD1. CDR1 SNHLY and CDR2 FYNNEI come from the germline V gene. The CDR3 loop spans 13 amino acids. Trimming at V came to 6 bases and at J to 2 bases, leaving 2 bases not matched to a gene. The CDR3 is CASRDRGPYEQYF. Here the CDR3 DNA reads TGTGCCAGCAGGGACAGGGGCCCCTACGAGCAGTACTTC. Full variable domain (outside the CDR3, taken from reference TRBV2 and TRBJ2-7): EPEVTQTPSHQVTQMGQEVILRCVPISNHLYFYWYRQILGQKVEFLVSFYNNEISEKSEIFDDQFSVERPDGSNFTLKIRSTKLEDSAMYFCASRDRGPYEQYFGPGTRLTVT.

The CDR3 nucleotides are TGTGCCAGCAGCCCAGTCCTAGCGGAACCCTACAATGAGCAGTTCTTC. The encoded protein is CASSPVLAEPYNEQFF. The rearrangement links TRBV7-9 to TRBJ2-1; 7 bases agree with TRBD2. Losses at the gene ends were 5 bases for V and 2 bases for J; bases not matched to a gene: 9. Germline CDR1 and CDR2: SEHNR and FQNEAQ (reference sequence). This CDR3 region has 16 residues.

The CDR3 sequence is CASRREGNEQYF. In nucleotides, the CDR3 is TGCGCCAGCAGGCGGGAGGGTAACGAGCAGTACTTC. The chain is built from TRBV5-1 and TRBJ2-7; 9 nucleotides align to TRBD2. With 5 bases clipped from V and 5 bases from J, the junction kept 2 bases outside the gene matches. The CDR3 spans 12 residues. In germline, CDR1 is SGHRS, CDR2 YFSETQ.

The chain has TRBV11-2 and TRBJ2-1; no definite D call. This CDR3 is 15 amino acids long. The V end was cut by 4 bases, the J end by 8 bases, with 18 bases between. The germline V gene has CDR1 SGHAT and CDR2 FQNNGV. In nucleotides, the CDR3 is TGTGCCAGCAGCTCTGAGTTTTCAACCCGGTATGAGCAGTTCTTC. Protein: CASSSEFSTRYEQFF.

The sample holds many counts of this clonotype. The chain couples TRBV11-1 to TRBJ1-3, with no clear D. CDR1 SGHAT and CDR2 FQDESV come from the germline V gene (reference sequence). This CDR3 is built from 15 residues. Trimming cost V 0 bases and J 0 bases, with 6 bases left between them. The DNA for the CDR3 is TGTGCCAGCAGCTTAGCGCCGAGCTCTGGAAACACCATATATTTT. Translating it yields CASSLAPSSGNTIYF. The full variable domain, in which reference TRBV11-1 and TRBJ1-3 provide the parts outside the CDR3, is EAEVAQSPRYKITEKSQAVAFWCDPISGHATLYWYRQILGQGPELLVQFQDESVVDDSQLPKDRFSAERLKGVDSTLKIQPAELGDSAMYLCASSLAPSSGNTIYFGEGSWLTVV.

To note about this clonotype: One end of the junction varies from germline; a read error may be responsible. This sequence joins TRBV2 and TRBJ2-2, with D maybe TRBD1 (6 bases). Germline CDR1 and CDR2: SNHLY and FYNNEI. CDR3 length: 13 amino acids. CDR3 nucleotide sequence: TGTGCCAGCAGGGGGGCGCGAACCGGGGAGCTGGTTTTT. Its translation is CASRGARTGELVF.

This clonotype was counted ten times or more. This chain uses TRBV28 with TRBJ2-7; 7 nucleotides match TRBD1. The CDR3 covers 13 residues. Trimming removed 6 bases from V and 6 bases from J; junction bases left unmatched: 8. Germline V gene lookup returns CDR1 MDHEN and CDR2 SYDVKM. DNA for the CDR3: TGTGCCAGCAGACCGACAGGGTCCGGCGAGCAGTACTTC. Its protein is CASRPTGSGEQYF.

The table lists this clonotype with many counts. The rearrangement uses TRBV30 and TRBJ2-3; TRBD1 matches at 11 bases. CDR1 is GTSNPN, CDR2 SVGIG, per germline (reference sequence). CDR3 length equals 15 residues. The V gene end was trimmed by 3 bases and the J gene end by 3 bases; junction bases not matched to a gene: 5. The CDR3 DNA reads TGTGCCTGGAGCGATGGACAGGGGGCTACAGATACGCAGTATTTT. Translating gives CAWSDGQGATDTQYF.

This chain connects TRBV24-1 to TRBJ2-1, with 7 bases identical to TRBD2. This CDR3 is built from 17 residues. Trimming at V came to 3 bases and at J to 5 bases, leaving 12 bases not matched to a gene. The germline V gene encodes CDR1 KGHDR and CDR2 SFDVKD. The CDR3 protein is CATSDPYGSGMNNEQFF. The CDR3 coding sequence is TGTGCCACCAGTGATCCCTACGGCAGCGGGATGAACAATGAGCAGTTCTTC.

The V and J genes are TRBV11-2 and TRBJ2-5; maybe TRBD1 (6 bases). V lost 5 bases and J lost 2, with 12 bases in between. The V gene's germline CDR1 is SGHAT and CDR2 FQNNGV. This CDR3 contains 14 residues. CDR3 protein: CASSPWDNQETQYF. The CDR3 nucleotides read TGTGCCAGCAGCCCCTGGGACAATCAAGAGACCCAGTACTTC.

This rearrangement joins TRBV19 to TRBJ2-7; 7 bases agree with TRBD1. Germline lookup yields CDR1 LNHDA and CDR2 SQIVND (reference sequence). This CDR3 spans 13 amino acids. After removal of 6 bases from V and 2 bases from J, the junction contained 4 bases not matched to a gene. CDR3 loop: CASRITGAYEQYF. The CDR3 nucleotides read TGTGCCAGTAGGATTACAGGGGCCTACGAGCAGTACTTC.

The rearrangement joins TRBV28 to TRBJ2-1, with a tentative D call TRBD1 (5 bases). V was pared by 1 base and J by 0 bases, with 13 bases between. Looked up from germline, CDR1 is MDHEN and CDR2 is SYDVKM. The CDR3 spans 17 residues. The CDR3 is CASSLSLGRDSYNEQFF. CDR3 bases: TGTGCCAGCAGTTTATCTCTGGGCAGGGACTCCTACAATGAGCAGTTCTTC.